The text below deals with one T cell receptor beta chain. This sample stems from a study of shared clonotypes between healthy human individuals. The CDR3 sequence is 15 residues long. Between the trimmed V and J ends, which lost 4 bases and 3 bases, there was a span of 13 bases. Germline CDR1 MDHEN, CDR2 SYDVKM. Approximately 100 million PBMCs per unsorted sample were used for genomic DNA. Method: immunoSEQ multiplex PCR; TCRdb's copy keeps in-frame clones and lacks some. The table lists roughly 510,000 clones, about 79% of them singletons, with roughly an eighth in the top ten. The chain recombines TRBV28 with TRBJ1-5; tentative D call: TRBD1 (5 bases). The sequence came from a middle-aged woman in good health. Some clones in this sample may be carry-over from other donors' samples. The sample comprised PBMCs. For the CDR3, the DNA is TGTGCCAGCAGTTCGAGGGGCCGCTTCAATCAGCCCCAGCATTTT. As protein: CASSSRGRFNQPQHF.